The 15 T cell receptor beta chains listed next were all sequenced from one sample in a study of blood T cell dynamics during melanoma immunotherapy. The repertoire was sequenced with immunoSEQ multiplex PCR; TCRdb's copy has only in-frame clones and lacks some. The repertoire holds roughly 30,000 clones, with approximately 88% as singletons. Sample time point: week 3, after first cycle of checkpoint inhibitor. Sequenced here: blood, sampled from a patient treated with checkpoint blockade. The receptors here all came from a human donor with melanoma.

The chain recombines TRBV5-1 with TRBJ2-5; D possibly matches TRBD1 or TRBD2 (5 bases each). This CDR3 region has 15 residues. CDR1 and CDR2 (germline): SGHRS, YFSETQ. With 3 bases removed from V and 5 bases from J, the gap between germline ends came to 17 bases. CDR3 protein: CASSSRGSNMETQYF. CDR3 sequence (DNA): TGCGCCAGCAGCTCACGGGGCTCAAATATGGAGACCCAGTACTTC.

By sample share, this clone is medium-sized (0.01 to 0.1%). The rearrangement joins TRBV5-1 to TRBJ1-1, with TRBD1 matching 8 bases. This CDR3 has 15 amino acids. The germline V gene encodes CDR1 SGHRS and CDR2 YFSETQ. V trimming: 4 bases; J trimming: 3 bases; junction bases outside the gene matches: 8. CDR3 residues: CASSIRQGYDTEAFF. The CDR3 DNA follows: TGCGCCAGCAGCATTAGACAGGGGTACGACACTGAAGCTTTCTTT.

This sequence joins TRBV5-1 and TRBJ2-5, with TRBD2 as a possible D gene (5 bases). V was cut by 2 bases and J by 4 bases, with 15 bases left in between. The V gene's germline CDR1 is SGHRS and CDR2 YFSETQ. The CDR3 is 15 residues long. The CDR3 is CASSFITGGLETQYF. In nucleotides, the CDR3 is TGCGCCAGCAGCTTCATCACCGGCGGGCTAGAGACCCAGTACTTC.

This rearrangement joins TRBV11-2 to TRBJ2-2, with TRBD1 as a possible D gene (6 bases). The V gene's germline CDR1 is SGHAT and CDR2 FQNNGV. The germline V and J ends were trimmed by 1 base and 3 bases, with 9 bases remaining between them. The CDR3 totals 15 residues. The CDR3 DNA is TGTGCCAGCAGCTTAGCGTGGACAGACACCGGGGAGCTGTTTTTT. Translating gives CASSLAWTDTGELFF. The variable domain in full, completed from reference TRBV11-2 and TRBJ2-2, reads EAGVAQSPRYKIIEKRQSVAFWCNPISGHATLYWYQQILGQGPKLLIQFQNNGVVDDSQLPKDRFSAERLKGVDSTLKIQPAKLEDSAVYLCASSLAWTDTGELFFGEGSRLTVL.

This clone has a handful of counts. J is TRBJ2-5 and V is TRBV27; D not certain. CDR3 size: 16 residues. Germline lookup yields CDR1 MNHEY and CDR2 SMNVEV (reference sequence). Between the trimmed V and J ends, which lost 5 bases and 2 bases, there was a span of 18 bases. CDR3 in DNA: TGTGCCAGCAGTGTTTCCGTACAGCATATACAAGAGACCCAGTACTTC. Translation gives CASSVSVQHIQETQYF.

V usage is TRBV4-1 and J usage is TRBJ1-4; no clear D gene. The CDR3 has 13 residues. Germline V gene lookup returns CDR1 MGHRA and CDR2 YSYEKL. Trimming removed 1 base from V and 4 bases from J, with 4 bases in between. The CDR3 sequence: CASSQVHNEKLFF. The DNA for the CDR3 is TGCGCCAGCAGCCAAGTCCATAATGAAAAACTGTTTTTT.

The CDR3 spells CASSLARGSYNEQFF. The DNA of the CDR3 is TGTGCCAGCAGCTTAGCTAGAGGCTCCTACAATGAGCAGTTCTTC. The rearrangement uses TRBV7-2 and TRBJ2-1, with D unresolved. The CDR3 consists of 15 residues. From germline, CDR1 is SGHTA and CDR2 FQGNSA. With 0 bases removed from V and 0 bases from J, the gap between germline ends came to 6 bases.

J is TRBJ2-7 and V is TRBV5-1; 7 nucleotides match TRBD2. This CDR3 is built from 16 residues. Germline V gives CDR1 SGHRS, CDR2 YFSETQ. J was trimmed by 5 bases and V by 0 bases; bases with no gene match: 11. CDR3: CASSLGGGGGRHEQYF. For the CDR3, the DNA is TGCGCCAGCAGCTTGGGGGGTGGCGGCGGGAGACACGAGCAGTACTTC.

This chain connects TRBV28 to TRBJ2-7; D may be TRBD2 (6 bases). CDR1 MDHEN and CDR2 SYDVKM come from the germline V gene. The V and J ends lost 2 bases and 1 base respectively, with 12 bases between them. The CDR3 loop spans 15 amino acids. The CDR3: CASSLRASVSYEQYF. DNA for the CDR3: TGTGCCAGCAGTTTAAGGGCTAGCGTATCCTACGAGCAGTACTTC.

This sequence joins TRBV19 and TRBJ1-2; 7 nucleotides align to TRBD1. The germline V gene encodes CDR1 LNHDA and CDR2 SQIVND (reference sequence). The CDR3 contains 20 residues. The V gene end was trimmed by 6 bases and the J gene end by 2 bases; junction bases not matched to a gene: 24. CDR3 bases: TGTGCCAGTAGCCGGGACAGTTCCGGTGTTGTGGGTCCGGTGAACTATGGCTACACCTTC. Amino acid sequence: CASSRDSSGVVGPVNYGYTF.

V is TRBV7-3 and J is TRBJ2-5; no reliable D call. In germline, CDR1 is SGHTA, CDR2 FQGTGA. Trimming removed 6 bases from V and 4 bases from J, with 12 bases in between. This CDR3 is built from 13 residues. The CDR3 coding sequence is TGTGCCAGCAGTCCCGGGCCGCGAGAGACCCAGTACTTC. This codes for CASSPGPRETQYF.

The V and J genes are TRBV10-3 and TRBJ1-4; 10 bases match TRBD1. This CDR3 has 13 residues. Trimming at V came to 6 bases and at J to 6 bases, leaving 1 base not matched to a gene. The germline V gene encodes CDR1 ENHRY and CDR2 SYGVKD. CDR3: CAIRGTGDEKLFF. CDR3 sequence (DNA): TGTGCCATCAGGGGGACAGGGGATGAAAAACTGTTTTTT.

J is TRBJ2-7 and V is TRBV7-6; D may be TRBD1 (6 bases). The CDR3 sequence is 17 residues long. CDR1 and CDR2 from the germline V gene are SGHVS and FNYEAQ. Between the trimmed V and J ends, which lost 1 base and 0 bases, there was a span of 16 bases. CDR3 nucleotides: TGTGCCAGCAGCTTAGGGACAACAGGGTTCAGCTCCTACGAGCAGTACTTC. Residues: CASSLGTTGFSSYEQYF.

This clone came up a few times. The V call is TRBV7-9, the J call TRBJ1-1, with D uncertain. Germline CDR1 is SEHNR and CDR2 is FQNEAQ (reference sequence). Between the trimmed V and J ends, which lost 5 bases and 0 bases, there was a span of 10 bases. This CDR3 comprises 14 residues. CDR3 sequence: CASSADGMNTEAFF. In DNA, the CDR3 is TGTGCCAGCAGCGCGGACGGAATGAACACTGAAGCTTTCTTT.

Remarks on this clone: The same CDR3 is also encoded by other DNA sequences in this sample. The V and J genes are TRBV25-1 and TRBJ2-7; no definite D call. Looked up from germline, CDR1 is MGHDK and CDR2 is SYGVNS. The CDR3 runs 11 residues. V gave up 3 bases and J gave up 0 bases, with 0 bases separating them. The CDR3 coding sequence is TGTGCCAGCAGTGACTCCTACGAGCAGTACTTC. Translated: CASSDSYEQYF.